The rows below give T cell receptor beta chains drawn from one sample of a study of OX40 agonist ivuxolimab in advanced cancers. The protocol was immunoSEQ multiplex PCR, while the TCRdb copy is restricted to in-frame clones and leaves out a portion. The table records about 100,000 clones, approximately 90% of them present only once. Here the sequenced sample was CD4+ or CD8+ T cells sorted from blood, taken in a trial of the OX40 agonist ivuxolimab. The receptors originated from an adult with an advanced solid tumor such as melanoma, head and neck, liver or kidney cancer. The CDR3 runs from the conserved cysteine through the conserved F or W. A D gene is named only where the DNA matches it firmly. Where a row states a size, it is once, few, many or the class of an expanded clone; other rows omit it.

>TRBJ1-3|TRBV21-1|.|.
CASSIGGTGNTIYF
TGTGCCAGCAGCATAGGGGGGACTGGAAACACCATATATTTT
>TRBJ2-5|TRBV7-6|.|TRBD2
CASSPRGAGAETQYF
TGTGCCAGCAGCCCGAGGGGAGCGGGAGCAGAGACCCAGTACTTC
>TRBJ2-1|TRBV4-2|.|.
CASSSTGTRIYNEQFF
TGTGCCAGCAGCTCCACCGGGACTCGAATATACAATGAGCAGTTCTTC
>TRBJ2-2|TRBV18|few|.
CASSAVANTGELFF
TGTGCCAGCTCGGCGGTGGCGAACACCGGGGAGCTGTTTTTT
>TRBJ2-2|TRBV7-9|.|.
CASSFGTHTVGELFF
TGTGCCAGCAGCTTCGGGACTCATACAGTTGGGGAGCTGTTTTTT
>TRBJ2-2|TRBV7-3|few|.
CASSLSSGAGELFF
TGTGCCAGCAGCTTATCCTCCGGCGCCGGGGAGCTGTTTTTT
>TRBJ1-4|TRBV9|.|.
CASSELTGEPGEKLFF
TGTGCCAGCAGCGAGTTGACAGGAGAACCGGGGGAAAAACTGTTTTTT
>TRBJ2-6|TRBV28|.|.
CASSFADSGANVLTF
TGTGCCAGCAGTTTTGCGGACTCTGGGGCCAACGTCCTGACTTTC
>TRBJ2-1|TRBV27|.|TRBD2
CASSFFFGSSGRAEQFF
TGTGCCAGCAGTTTCTTCTTTGGGTCTAGCGGGAGGGCTGAGCAGTTCTTC
>TRBJ1-4|TRBV18|.|TRBD1
CASSGQGRKLFF
TGTGCCAGCTCGGGACAGGGAAGAAAACTGTTTTTT
>TRBJ2-1|TRBV7-2|.|.
CASSLDAGSSYNEQFF
TGTGCCAGCAGCTTAGACGCCGGCAGCTCCTACAATGAGCAGTTCTTC
>TRBJ2-3|TRBV18|.|.
CASSPRFTDTQYF
TGTGCCAGCTCACCAAGGTTCACAGATACGCAGTATTTT
>TRBJ1-5|TRBV6-5|.|.
CASSYSRGGQPQHF
TGTGCCAGCAGTTACTCCCGGGGCGGACAGCCCCAGCATTTT
>TRBJ2-3|TRBV6-5|.|TRBD2
CASSTPSGSTDTQYF
TGTGCCAGCAGTACGCCTAGCGGGAGCACAGATACGCAGTATTTT
>TRBJ2-2|TRBV15|.|.
CATSRDSGRATGELFF
TGTGCCACCAGCAGAGATTCGGGACGAGCTACCGGGGAGCTGTTTTTT
>TRBJ1-5|TRBV18|once|TRBD1
CASSPGDRGDNQPQHF
TGTGCCAGCTCACCAGGGGACAGGGGAGACAATCAGCCCCAGCATTTT
>TRBJ1-3|TRBV19|.|.
CASYYGNTIYF
TGTGCCAGTTACTATGGAAACACCATATATTTT